This TCR beta chain was identified in a study of cytomegalovirus exposure and HLA in healthy donors. The sample holds one count of this clone. A multiplex PCR was run with 60 Vbeta primers and 13 Jbeta primers. Clones were read by immunoSEQ multiplex PCR, and TCRdb kept only the in-frame ones, dropping some. The sample consists of 100,000 to 120,000 clones, around 85% of them appearing once. Per germline, CDR1 SGHNT and CDR2 YENEEA. Trimming shortened V by 3 bases and J by 1 base, and 10 bases separated the two germline ends. The CDR3 loop spans 15 amino acids. This TCR was sampled from a man aged 25-45 years in good health and CMV-seropositive. Material: PBMCs. The chain has TRBV11-3 and TRBJ1-3; possibly TRBD1 for D (6 bases). The CDR3 region has the DNA TGTGCCAGCAGCTTCGCAGGGGTTTCTGGAAACACCATATATTTT. Residues: CASSFAGVSGNTIYF.